A single TCR beta chain is shown here with its context. Its antigen specificity is not known. No much larger clonotype is one base removed from it; base qualities were not supplied. TCRbeta CDR3 regions were amplified from genomic DNA by means of the immunoSEQ Assay, a bias-controlled multiplex PCR. As for the original processing: Nucleated cell counts per sample were estimated from amplification of reference gene primers within the assay. Sequence reads were collapsed and filtered to measure the absolute abundance of every unique TCRbeta CDR3 rearrangement. For each sample, productive Simpson clonality was calculated as the square root of Simpson's diversity index over productive rearrangements. TCRdb mirrors the immuneACCESS table, restricted to in-frame sequences. Some clones are absent from its copies; in checked studies, under half trace to an unresolved V gene, and the reason for the others is unknown. The D gene and trimming were derived from the DNA, and the V and J assignments and clone size from that table. The sample table contains over 90,000 clones; only one count was recorded for over 85% of them. The ten largest clones take up roughly 2.1% of the sample.

This entry is derived from a study of blood T cell repertoires in COVID-19 (dated by TCRdb to the early 2020s). Some background on the complete study: Collaborator samples came from the United States, Italy and Spain and covered acute and convalescent phases of COVID-19. Samples came from the ongoing ImmuneRACE study (first 160 participants) plus 1,254 subjects from 6 global collaborators. A de-identified subject ID, COVID-19 status, age in years and sex were almost always included in the sample metadata. The repertoires were released in a freely available public database intended as a resource for research on the immune response to SARS-CoV-2. Subjects who had been exposed to COVID-19, were actively infected with it, or had recovered from it provided the deeply sampled blood TCRbeta repertoires that made up the dataset. The prospective study material was composed of cDNA or gDNA derived from T cells, B-cell-depleted T cells, or PBMCs. Where available, HLA class I and class II types were taken from metadata supplied by the sample provider and were not determined by assay-based typing. What the authors observed across the whole study: The amount of clinical and demographic metadata varied by source and participant and was provided uncurated.

One collaborating source in Seattle enrolled patients during active infection and followed them longitudinally through the course of disease. The collaborating institutions used their own protocols to collect whole blood in K2EDTA tubes. For TCRbeta analysis, collaborators shipped samples in one of three forms: frozen whole blood, isolated PBMCs, or DNA extracted from either of those sample types. This sequence was found in a woman aged 45-65 years with COVID-19, enrolled during active disease. The sample consisted of peripheral blood.

The CDR3 has the sequence CASSRTGAGNYGYTF. The nucleotides are TGCGCCAGCAGTAGGACAGGGGCGGGAAACTATGGCTACACCTTC. The rearrangement combines TRBV10-2 with TRBJ1-2; 9 central nucleotides agree with TRBD1. CDR1 and CDR2 were assigned from the germline V gene as WSHSY and SAAADI. After removal of 5 bases from V and 2 bases from J, the junction retains 6 bases not matched to a gene. The CDR3 runs 15 amino acids, cysteine and phenylalanine included. The CDR3 DNA has 45 bases and is translated from base 1.